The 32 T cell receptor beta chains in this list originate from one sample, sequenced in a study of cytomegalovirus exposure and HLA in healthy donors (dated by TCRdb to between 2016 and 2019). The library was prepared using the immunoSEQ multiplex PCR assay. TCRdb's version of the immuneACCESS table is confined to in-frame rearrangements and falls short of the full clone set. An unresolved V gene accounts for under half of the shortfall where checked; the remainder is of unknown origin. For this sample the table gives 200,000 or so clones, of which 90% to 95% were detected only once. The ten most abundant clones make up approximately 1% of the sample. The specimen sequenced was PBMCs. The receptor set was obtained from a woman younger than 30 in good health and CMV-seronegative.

CDR3 DNA sequence: TGCGCCAGCAGCTTCACAGCCACAATGAATGAAAAACTGTTTTTT. Residues: CASSFTATMNEKLFF. V gene TRBV5-1 combines with J gene TRBJ1-4; D unclear. Deletions cut 2 bases from V and 5 bases from J, with 13 bases between. The CDR3 runs 15 residues. The germline V gene has CDR1 SGHRS and CDR2 YFSETQ.

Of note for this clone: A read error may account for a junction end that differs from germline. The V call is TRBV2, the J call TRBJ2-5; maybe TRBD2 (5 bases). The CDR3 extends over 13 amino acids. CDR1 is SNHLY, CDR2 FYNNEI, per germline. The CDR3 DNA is TGCGCCGGTGGCCGGGATCTAGGAGAGGCCCAGTACTTC. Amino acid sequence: CAGGRDLGEAQYF.

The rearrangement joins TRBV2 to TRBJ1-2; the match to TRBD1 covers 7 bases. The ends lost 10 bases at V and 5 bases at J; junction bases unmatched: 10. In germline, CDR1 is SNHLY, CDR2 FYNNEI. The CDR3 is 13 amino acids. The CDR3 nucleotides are TGTGCCACCAGGGGGATACAGGGATATGGCTACACCTTC. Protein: CATRGIQGYGYTF. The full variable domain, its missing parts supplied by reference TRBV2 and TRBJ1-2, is EPEVTQTPSHQVTQMGQEVILRCVPISNHLYFYWYRQILGQKVEFLVSFYNNEISEKSEIFDDQFSVERPDGSNFTLKIRSTKLEDSAMYFCATRGIQGYGYTFGSGTRLTVV.

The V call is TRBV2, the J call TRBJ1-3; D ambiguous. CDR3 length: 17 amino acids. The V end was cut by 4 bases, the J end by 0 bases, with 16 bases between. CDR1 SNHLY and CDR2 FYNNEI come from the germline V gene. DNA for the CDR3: TGTGCCAGCAGTGTCCTCCGGCGGGGTTTCTCTGGAAACACCATATATTTT. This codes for CASSVLRRGFSGNTIYF.

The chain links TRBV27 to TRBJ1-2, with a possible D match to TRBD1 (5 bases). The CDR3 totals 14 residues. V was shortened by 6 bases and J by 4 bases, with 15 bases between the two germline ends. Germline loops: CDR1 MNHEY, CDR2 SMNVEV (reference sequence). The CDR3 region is CASRRGARAYGYTF. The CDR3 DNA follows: TGTGCCAGCAGGAGAGGCGCCAGGGCCTATGGCTACACCTTC.

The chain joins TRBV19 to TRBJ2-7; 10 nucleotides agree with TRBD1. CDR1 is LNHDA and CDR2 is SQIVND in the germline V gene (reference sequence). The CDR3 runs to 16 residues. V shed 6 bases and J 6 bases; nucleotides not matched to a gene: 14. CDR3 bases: TGTGCCAGTAGCAGTGATCTTGTGACAGGGGGCTCCGAGCAGTACTTC. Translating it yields CASSSDLVTGGSEQYF.

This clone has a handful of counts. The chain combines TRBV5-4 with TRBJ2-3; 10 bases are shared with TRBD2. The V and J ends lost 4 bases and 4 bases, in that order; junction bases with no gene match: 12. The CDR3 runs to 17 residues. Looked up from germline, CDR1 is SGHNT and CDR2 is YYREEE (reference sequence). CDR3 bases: TGTGCCAGCAGCCTCCCGACTAGCGGGCATGGGGCAGATACGCAGTATTTT. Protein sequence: CASSLPTSGHGADTQYF.

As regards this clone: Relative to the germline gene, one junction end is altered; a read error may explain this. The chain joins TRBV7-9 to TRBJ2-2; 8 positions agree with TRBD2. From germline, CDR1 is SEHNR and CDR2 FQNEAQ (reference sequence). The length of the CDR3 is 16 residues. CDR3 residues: CASSLASGTKTGELFF. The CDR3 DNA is TGTGCCAGCAGCTTAGCTAGCGGGACGAAAACCGGGGAGCTGTTTTTT.

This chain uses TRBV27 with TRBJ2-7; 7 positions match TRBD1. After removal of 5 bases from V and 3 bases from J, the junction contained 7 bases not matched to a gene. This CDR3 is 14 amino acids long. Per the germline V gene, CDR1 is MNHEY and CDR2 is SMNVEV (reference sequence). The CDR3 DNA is TGTGCCAGCAGTCGTGACAGGGATCACTACGAGCAGTACTTC. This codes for CASSRDRDHYEQYF.

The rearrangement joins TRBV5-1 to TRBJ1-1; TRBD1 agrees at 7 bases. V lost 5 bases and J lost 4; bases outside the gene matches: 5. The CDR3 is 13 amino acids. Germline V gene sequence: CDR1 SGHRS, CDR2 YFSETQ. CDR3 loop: CASRGGGGTEAFF. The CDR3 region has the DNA TGCGCCAGCAGAGGAGGGGGCGGCACTGAAGCTTTCTTT.

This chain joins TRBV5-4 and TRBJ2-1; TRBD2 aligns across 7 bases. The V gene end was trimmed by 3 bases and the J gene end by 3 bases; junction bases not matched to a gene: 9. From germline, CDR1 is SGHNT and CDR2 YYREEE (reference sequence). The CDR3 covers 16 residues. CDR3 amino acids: CASSSPGAGVYNEQFF. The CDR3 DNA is TGTGCCAGCAGCTCCCCTGGGGCGGGAGTCTACAATGAGCAGTTCTTC.

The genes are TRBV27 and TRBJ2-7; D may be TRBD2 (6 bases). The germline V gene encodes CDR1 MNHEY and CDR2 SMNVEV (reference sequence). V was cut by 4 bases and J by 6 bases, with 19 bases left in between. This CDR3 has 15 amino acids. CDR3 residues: CASSSLLGAGSEQYF. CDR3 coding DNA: TGTGCCAGCAGTTCGTTATTGGGAGCGGGCTCCGAGCAGTACTTC.

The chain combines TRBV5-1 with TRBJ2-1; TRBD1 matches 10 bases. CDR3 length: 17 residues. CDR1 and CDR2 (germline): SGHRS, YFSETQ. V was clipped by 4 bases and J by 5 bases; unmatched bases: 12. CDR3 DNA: TGCGCCAGCAGCAACATCCGGGACAGGGGAGGGCACAATGAGCAGTTCTTC. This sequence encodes CASSNIRDRGGHNEQFF.

CDR3 sequence reads: CASSATLGSNQPQHF. CDR3 coding DNA: TGTGCCAGCAGTGCGACTCTGGGTAGCAATCAGCCCCAGCATTTT. This chain joins TRBV6-4 and TRBJ1-5; the D is unclear. This CDR3 is 15 amino acids long. The V gene's germline CDR1 is MRHNA and CDR2 SNTAGT. V gave up 4 bases and J gave up 0 bases, with 10 bases separating them.

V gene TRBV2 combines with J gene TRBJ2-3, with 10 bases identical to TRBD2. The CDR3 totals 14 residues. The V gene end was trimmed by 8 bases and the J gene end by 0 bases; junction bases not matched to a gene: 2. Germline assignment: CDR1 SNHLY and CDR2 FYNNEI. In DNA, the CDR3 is TGTGCCAGCCAGCGGGGGGGAAGCACAGATACGCAGTATTTT. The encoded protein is CASQRGGSTDTQYF.

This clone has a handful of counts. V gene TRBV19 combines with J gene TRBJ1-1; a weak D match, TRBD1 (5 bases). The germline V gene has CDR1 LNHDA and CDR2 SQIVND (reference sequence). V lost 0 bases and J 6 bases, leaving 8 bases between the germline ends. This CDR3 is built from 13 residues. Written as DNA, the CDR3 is TGTGCCAGTAGTATAGACAGGGAAGCTGAAGCTTTCTTT. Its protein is CASSIDREAEAFF.

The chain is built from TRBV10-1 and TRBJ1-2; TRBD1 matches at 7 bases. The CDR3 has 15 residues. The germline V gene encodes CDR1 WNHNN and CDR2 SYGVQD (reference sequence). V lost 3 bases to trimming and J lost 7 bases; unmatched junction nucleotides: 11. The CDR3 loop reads CASSDLTGPTAGYTF. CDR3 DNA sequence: TGCGCCAGCAGTGACCTGACAGGGCCTACGGCTGGCTACACCTTC.

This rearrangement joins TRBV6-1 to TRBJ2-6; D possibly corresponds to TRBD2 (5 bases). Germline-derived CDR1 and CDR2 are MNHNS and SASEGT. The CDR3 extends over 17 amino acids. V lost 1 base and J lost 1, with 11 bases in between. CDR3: CASSEVRVGSGANVLTF. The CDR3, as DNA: TGTGCCAGCAGTGAAGTGAGGGTGGGGTCTGGGGCCAACGTCCTGACTTTC.

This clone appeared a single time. The CDR3 coding sequence is TGTGCCAGCTCCCAGGGACACAATCAGCCCCAGCATTTT. Translated: CASSQGHNQPQHF. The chain recombines TRBV19 with TRBJ1-5; possible D gene TRBD1, 6 bases. The CDR3 length is 13 residues. V lost 9 bases to trimming and J lost 3 bases, with 12 bases between them. Germline V gene data show CDR1 as LNHDA and CDR2 as SQIVND (reference sequence). The full variable domain, rest sourced from reference TRBV19 and TRBJ1-5, is DGGITQSPKYLFRKEGQNVTLSCEQNLNHDAMYWYRQDPGQGLRLIYYSQIVNDFQKGDIAEGYSVSREKKESFPLTVTSAQKNPTAFYLCASSQGHNQPQHFGDGTRLSIL.

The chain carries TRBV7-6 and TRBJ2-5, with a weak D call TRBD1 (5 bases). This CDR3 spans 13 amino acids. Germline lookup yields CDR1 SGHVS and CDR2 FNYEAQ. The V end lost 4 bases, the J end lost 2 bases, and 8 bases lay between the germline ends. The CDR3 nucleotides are TGTGCCAGCAGCTCGGACACACAAGAGACCCAGTACTTC. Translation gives CASSSDTQETQYF. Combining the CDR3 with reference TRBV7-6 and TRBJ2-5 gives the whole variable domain GAGVSQSPRYKVTKRGQDVALRCDPISGHVSLYWYRQALGQGPEFLTYFNYEAQQDKSGLPNDRFSAERPEGSISTLTIQRTEQRDSAMYRCASSSDTQETQYFGPGTRLLVL.

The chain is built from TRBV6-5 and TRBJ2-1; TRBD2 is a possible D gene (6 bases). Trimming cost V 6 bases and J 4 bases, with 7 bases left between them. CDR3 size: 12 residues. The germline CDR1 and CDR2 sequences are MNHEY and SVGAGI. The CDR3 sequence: CASRTRYNEQFF. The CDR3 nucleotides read TGTGCCAGCAGGACTAGGTACAATGAGCAGTTCTTC.

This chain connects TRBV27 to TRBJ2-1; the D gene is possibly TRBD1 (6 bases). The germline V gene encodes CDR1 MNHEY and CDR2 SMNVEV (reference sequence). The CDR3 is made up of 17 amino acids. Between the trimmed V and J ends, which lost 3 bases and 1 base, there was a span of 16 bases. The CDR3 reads CASSLYRAPASYNEQFF. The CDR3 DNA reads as TGTGCCAGCAGTTTGTACAGGGCCCCCGCGTCCTACAATGAGCAGTTCTTC.

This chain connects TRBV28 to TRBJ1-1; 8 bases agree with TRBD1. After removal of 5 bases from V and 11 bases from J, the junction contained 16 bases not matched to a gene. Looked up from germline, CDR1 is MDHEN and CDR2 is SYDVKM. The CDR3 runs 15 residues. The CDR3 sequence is CASSTPGQAFVRAFF. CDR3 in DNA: TGTGCCAGCAGTACTCCGGGACAGGCCTTTGTGAGGGCTTTCTTT. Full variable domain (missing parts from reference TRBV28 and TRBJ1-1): DVKVTQSSRYLVKRTGEKVFLECVQDMDHENMFWYRQDPGLGLRLIYFSYDVKMKEKGDIPEGYSVSREKKERFSLILESASTNQTSMYLCASSTPGQAFVRAFFGQGTRLTVV.

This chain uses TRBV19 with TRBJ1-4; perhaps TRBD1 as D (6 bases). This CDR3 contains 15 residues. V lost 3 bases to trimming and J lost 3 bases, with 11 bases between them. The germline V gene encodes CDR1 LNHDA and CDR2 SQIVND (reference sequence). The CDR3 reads CASSIPGGPNEKLFF. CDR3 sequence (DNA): TGTGCCAGTAGTATTCCGGGGGGGCCTAATGAAAAACTGTTTTTT. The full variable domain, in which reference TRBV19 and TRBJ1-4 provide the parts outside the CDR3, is DGGITQSPKYLFRKEGQNVTLSCEQNLNHDAMYWYRQDPGQGLRLIYYSQIVNDFQKGDIAEGYSVSREKKESFPLTVTSAQKNPTAFYLCASSIPGGPNEKLFFGSGTQLSVL.

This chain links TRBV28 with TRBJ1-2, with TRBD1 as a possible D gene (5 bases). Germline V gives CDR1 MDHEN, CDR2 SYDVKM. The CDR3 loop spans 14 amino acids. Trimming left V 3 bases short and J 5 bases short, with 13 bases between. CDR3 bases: TGTGCCAGCAGTTTTGTCCCAGACAGATATGGCTACACCTTC. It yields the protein CASSFVPDRYGYTF.

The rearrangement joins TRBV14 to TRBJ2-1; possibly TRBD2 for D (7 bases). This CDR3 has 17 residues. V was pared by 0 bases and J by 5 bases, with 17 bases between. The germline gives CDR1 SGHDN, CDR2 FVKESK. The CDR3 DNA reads TGTGCCAGCAGCCAAGAGCAAGCGGGACATGTTGACAATGAGCAGTTCTTC. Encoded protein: CASSQEQAGHVDNEQFF.

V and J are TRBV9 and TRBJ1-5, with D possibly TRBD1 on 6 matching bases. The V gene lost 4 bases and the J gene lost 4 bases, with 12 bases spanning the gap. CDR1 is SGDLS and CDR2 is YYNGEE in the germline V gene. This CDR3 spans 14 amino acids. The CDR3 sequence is CASSTSGVNQPQHF. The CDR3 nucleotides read TGTGCCAGCAGCACTTCAGGGGTAAATCAGCCCCAGCATTTT.

The CDR3 spells CASSLDIRDEQFF. The DNA of the CDR3 is TGTGCCAGCAGCTTGGACATCAGGGATGAGCAGTTCTTC. The chain combines TRBV5-6 with TRBJ2-1; D may be TRBD1 (5 bases). The CDR3 is made up of 13 amino acids. From germline, CDR1 is SGHDT and CDR2 YYEEEE. Trimming removed 0 bases at V and 8 bases at J, with 9 bases between. Full variable domain (rest looked up from reference TRBV5-6 and TRBJ2-1): DAGVTQSPTHLIKTRGQQVTLRCSPKSGHDTVSWYQQALGQGPQFIFQYYEEEERQRGNFPDRFSGHQFPNYSSELNVNALLLGDSALYLCASSLDIRDEQFFGPGTRLTVL.

The CDR3 DNA is TGTGCCAGCAGTTGGGCGGGGGCCTCCCTCTACGAGCAGTACTTC. Amino acid sequence: CASSWAGASLYEQYF. The V call is TRBV27, the J call TRBJ2-7; tentative D call: TRBD2 (7 bases). Germline V gene sequence: CDR1 MNHEY, CDR2 SMNVEV (reference sequence). Trimming removed 4 bases at V and 3 bases at J, with 16 bases between. The CDR3 is 15 residues long.

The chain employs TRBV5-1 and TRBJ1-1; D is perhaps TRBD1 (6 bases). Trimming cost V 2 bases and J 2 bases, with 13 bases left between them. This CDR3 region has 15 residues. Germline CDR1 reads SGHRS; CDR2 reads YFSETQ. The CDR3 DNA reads TGCGCCAGCAGCTTCTCCGGGACAAGAAACACTGAAGCTTTCTTT. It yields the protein CASSFSGTRNTEAFF.

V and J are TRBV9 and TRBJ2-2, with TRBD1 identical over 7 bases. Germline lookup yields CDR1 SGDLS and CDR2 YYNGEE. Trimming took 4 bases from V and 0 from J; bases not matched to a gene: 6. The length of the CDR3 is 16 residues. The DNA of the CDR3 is TGTGCCAGCAGCCCCCGGGACAGAACGAACACCGGGGAGCTGTTTTTT. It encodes CASSPRDRTNTGELFF.

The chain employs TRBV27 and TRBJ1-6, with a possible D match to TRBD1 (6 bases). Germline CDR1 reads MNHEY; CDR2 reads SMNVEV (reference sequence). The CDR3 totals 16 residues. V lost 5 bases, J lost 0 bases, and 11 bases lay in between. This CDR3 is CASSGTGSSYNSPLHF. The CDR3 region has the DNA TGTGCCAGCAGTGGCACAGGGAGCTCCTATAATTCACCCCTCCACTTT.